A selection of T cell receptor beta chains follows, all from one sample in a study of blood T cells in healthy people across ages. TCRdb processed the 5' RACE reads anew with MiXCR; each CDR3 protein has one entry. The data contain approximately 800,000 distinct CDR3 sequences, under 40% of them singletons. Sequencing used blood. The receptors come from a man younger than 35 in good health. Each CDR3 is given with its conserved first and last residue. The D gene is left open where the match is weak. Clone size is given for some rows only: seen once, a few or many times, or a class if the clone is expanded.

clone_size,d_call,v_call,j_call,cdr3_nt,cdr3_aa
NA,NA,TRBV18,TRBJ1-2,TGTGCCAGCTCACCGGACAGTGCCTATGGCTACACCTTC,CASSPDSAYGYTF
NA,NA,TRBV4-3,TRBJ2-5,TGCGCCAGCAGCCCAGGACTCCCCGGGACCCAGTACTTC,CASSPGLPGTQYF
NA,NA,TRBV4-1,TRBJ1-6,TGCGCCAGCAGCCAAGATTCTATGGGGTCGGTTTATTCACCCCTCCACTTT,CASSQDSMGSVYSPLHF
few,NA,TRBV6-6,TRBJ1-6,TGTGCCAGCACCCCTGGAAAACAGGGTTCACCCCTCCACTTT,CASTPGKQGSPLHF
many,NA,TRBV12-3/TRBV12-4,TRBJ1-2,TGTGCCAGCAGTCGGGACATCTATGGCTACACCTTC,CASSRDIYGYTF
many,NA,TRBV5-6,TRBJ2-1,TGTGCCAGCAGCTTGGACAGGGTCAATGAGCAGTTCTTC,CASSLDRVNEQFF
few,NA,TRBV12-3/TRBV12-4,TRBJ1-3,TGTGCCAGCAGCAGGGGAAACACCATATATTTT,CASSRGNTIYF
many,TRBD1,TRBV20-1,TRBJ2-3,TGCAGTGCTAGCAGGGGGTCAGATACGCAGTATTTT,CSASRGSDTQYF
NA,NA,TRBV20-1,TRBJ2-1,TGCAGTGCTAGGGGACCGTACAATGAGCAGTTCTTC,CSARGPYNEQFF
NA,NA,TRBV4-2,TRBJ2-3,TGTGCCAGCAGCCATAAAGGCTCGGATCGGGATACGCAGTATTTT,CASSHKGSDRDTQYF
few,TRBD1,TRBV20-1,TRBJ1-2,TGCAGTGCTAGGGGGACAGGGGATAACTATGGCTACACCTTC,CSARGTGDNYGYTF
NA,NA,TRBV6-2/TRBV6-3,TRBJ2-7,TGTGCCAGCAGTTACTTGACAGTCCCATCCTACGAGCAGTACTTC,CASSYLTVPSYEQYF
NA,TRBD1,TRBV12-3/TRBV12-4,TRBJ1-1,TGTGCCAGCAGTTTCGGGACAGGGGGAAGGAACACTGAAGCTTTCTTT,CASSFGTGGRNTEAFF
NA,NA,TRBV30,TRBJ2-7,TGTGCCTGGAGTACCGGGCTAACCTACGAGCAGTACTTC,CAWSTGLTYEQYF
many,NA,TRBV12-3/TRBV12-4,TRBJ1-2,TGTGCCAGCGATGGGGGGGAAAACTATGGCTACACCTTC,CASDGGENYGYTF
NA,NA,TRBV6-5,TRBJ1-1,TGTGCCAGCAGTTACGCCCTAGAGGGGACTGAAGCTTTCTTT,CASSYALEGTEAFF